This T cell receptor (beta chain) was captured by sequencing in a study of T cells in Graves' hyperthyroidism and ophthalmopathy. The CDR3 regions of TCR beta were amplified from RNA transcripts. With the HTBI primer set, the TCR CDR3 went through a first round of RT-PCR. A single record per CDR3 protein comes from TCRdb applying MiXCR to the multiplex PCR reads. The sample contains about 770,000 distinct CDR3 sequences, about 17% of which appear only once. This clonotype has only a few counts. The antigen is unknown. V lost 0 bases, J lost 11 bases, and 10 bases lay in between. The CDR3 length is 12 residues. The germline V gene encodes CDR1 MNHEY and CDR2 SVGAGI. Overall study results and limits: Researchers report that a 13 V-J model separated ophthalmopathy from stable hyperthyroidism. Most thyroid clonotypes that were expanded above 0.001 also turned up in blood.

These patients, aged 18 to 65, had recently diagnosed hyperthyroidism lasting under 2 months. Uncontrolled infection, other autoimmune disease, pregnancy or lactation excluded patients. The J gene is TRBJ1-1, the V gene TRBV6-5; TRBD1 is a possible D gene (5 bases). This clonotype was sampled from a woman aged 45 to 65 with Graves' hyperthyroidism that later progressed to Graves' ophthalmopathy. The sequenced material came from blood. The DNA for the CDR3 is TGTGCCAGCAGTTACTCGGGTGGGGACGCTTTCTTT. This codes for CASSYSGGDAFF.